Sequencing of this T cell receptor (beta chain) was carried out in a study of T cell repertoires in cytomegalovirus infection. Study summary: From public TCR beta signatures came an indication of both CMV infection and matching HLA type. Study observations and caveats: CMV carriers with the relevant HLA were identified by cumulative public TCR beta family frequency. It was HLA-C-restricted CMV-specific TCR beta clonotypes that dominated the response ex vivo.

TCRdb itself ran the reads through MiXCR, one entry per CDR3 protein. The table includes fewer than 200,000 distinct CDR3 sequences, 14% detected once. This clonotype came up a few times. Its antigen remains unidentified. Trimming removed 7 bases from V and 4 bases from J; junction bases left unmatched: 6. The CDR3 is made up of 13 amino acids. Germline V gene data show CDR1 as SGHRS and CDR2 as YFSETQ. Sequencing was done on a sample of PBMCs. The TCR comes from a human donor in good health (CMV status not recorded). Some clones in this sample may be carry-over from other donors' samples. J is TRBJ2-7 and V is TRBV5-1, with 9 positions matching TRBD1. The CDR3 coding sequence is TGCGCCAGCGGGACAGGGTCCCAATACGAGCAGTACTTC. Encoded protein: CASGTGSQYEQYF.